This T cell receptor beta chain comes out of a study of blood T cell repertoires in COVID-19. Whole-study context: Collection of acute and convalescent COVID-19 samples took place in the United States, Italy and Spain. PBMCs, B-cell-depleted T cells, or T cells provided the cDNA or gDNA that made up the material.

In the source study's methods: Counts of nucleated cells, estimated from reference gene primer amplification, were obtained. Data came from immunoSEQ multiplex PCR; TCRdb stores just in-frame clones and leaves some out. The V and J calls and clone size come from that table; D and trimming were worked out from the DNA. The sample carries 300,000 to 400,000 clones, over 75% recorded once. Clinical histories supplied by participants themselves formed the basis of cohort assignment. The TCR sequence derives from a woman under 40 with acute COVID-19. The specimen was PBMCs or T cells enriched from blood (not recorded which).

CDR3 loop: CASSHPGLAGGFIRGTDTQYF. As DNA, the CDR3 is TGTGCCAGCAGCCACCCCGGACTAGCGGGGGGTTTTATCCGTGGCACAGATACGCAGTATTTT. The chain links TRBV3-1 (or the pseudogene TRBV3-2) to TRBJ2-3, with 14 bases aligning to TRBD2. This CDR3 region has 21 residues. Germline lookup yields CDR1 LGHDT and CDR2 YNNKEL (reference sequence). V shed 3 bases, J shed 1 base, and the junction held 15 bases outside the gene matches.